A single sample is the source of the 24 T cell receptor beta chains below, sequenced in a study of cytomegalovirus exposure and HLA in healthy donors. 13 Jbeta primers and 60 Vbeta primers were used for the PCR. Repertoires were generated with immunoSEQ multiplex PCR, while TCRdb's copy carries only in-frame clones and drops some. The sample has tens of thousands of clones; around 80% are singletons. The sample was PBMCs. Receptors were obtained from a male donor in good health and CMV-seronegative.

The J gene is TRBJ1-1, the V gene TRBV11-3, with D perhaps TRBD1 (5 bases). CDR3 length: 14 amino acids. Germline CDR1 reads SGHNT; CDR2 reads YENEEA. V was trimmed by 2 bases and J by 1 base, leaving 8 bases between them. The CDR3 spells CASSLYGANTEAFF. The CDR3 nucleotides are TGTGCCAGCAGCTTATATGGGGCGAACACTGAAGCTTTCTTT.

The CDR3, as DNA: TGTGCCAGCAGTGGGGGACTAGCGGTGGTCTACGAGCAGTACTTC. Translated: CASSGGLAVVYEQYF. The chain couples TRBV6-5 to TRBJ2-7, with 11 bases fitting TRBD2. Germline lookup yields CDR1 MNHEY and CDR2 SVGAGI. V lost 5 bases and J lost 3; bases outside the gene matches: 6. There are 15 residues in the CDR3.

This chain uses TRBV19 with TRBJ2-1; 10 nucleotides line up with TRBD2. V gave up 2 bases and J gave up 1 base; unmatched junction bases: 11. CDR1 and CDR2 (germline): LNHDA, SQIVND (reference sequence). This CDR3 comprises 19 residues. The CDR3 loop reads CASSIFGLAGDLSYNEQFF. The CDR3 nucleotides are TGTGCCAGTAGTATATTTGGGCTAGCGGGGGACCTATCCTACAATGAGCAGTTCTTC.

This clone turned up a few times. The chain combines TRBV4-3 with TRBJ1-2; D is possibly TRBD1 (5 bases). Between the trimmed V and J ends, which lost 4 bases and 0 bases, there was a span of 15 bases. Germline values: CDR1 LGHNA, CDR2 YSLEER. This CDR3 region has 16 residues. The CDR3 reads CASSPGGTSSNYGYTF. The CDR3 region has the DNA TGCGCCAGCAGCCCCGGAGGGACTTCTTCTAACTATGGCTACACCTTC.

V and J are TRBV7-3 and TRBJ2-3; 10 positions agree with TRBD2. The CDR3 is 17 residues long. The germline V gene has CDR1 SGHTA and CDR2 FQGTGA. V shed 5 bases and J 2 bases; nucleotides not matched to a gene: 10. The CDR3: CASSHSSGGLLTDTQYF. As DNA, the CDR3 is TGTGCCAGCAGCCACTCTAGCGGGGGCCTCCTCACAGATACGCAGTATTTT.

This chain joins TRBV30 and TRBJ2-7; the match to TRBD1 covers 9 bases. V trimming: 0 bases; J trimming: 7 bases; junction bases outside the gene matches: 10. This CDR3 spans 15 amino acids. In germline, CDR1 is GTSNPN, CDR2 SVGIG (reference sequence). The DNA for the CDR3 is TGTGCCTGGAGTGTACGCCCCCGGGACAGGGATGAGCAGTACTTC. Its protein is CAWSVRPRDRDEQYF.

V usage is TRBV9 and J usage is TRBJ2-7, with a weak D call TRBD2 (5 bases). The CDR3 runs 13 residues. V lost 4 bases and J lost 6, with 14 bases in between. Per the germline V gene, CDR1 is SGDLS and CDR2 is YYNGEE. CDR3 in amino acids: CASSITEGSEQYF. CDR3 in DNA: TGTGCCAGCAGCATCACTGAGGGTTCCGAGCAGTACTTC.

The CDR3 nucleotides are TGTGCCAGCAGTTACTACCGGGGGGCCGATGGCTACACCTTC. Residues: CASSYYRGADGYTF. This rearrangement joins TRBV6-6 to TRBJ1-2; maybe TRBD1 (6 bases). The CDR3 runs 14 residues. The germline V gene has CDR1 MNHNY and CDR2 SVGAGI (reference sequence). V dropped 1 base and J dropped 6 bases, with 12 bases sitting between them.

V gene TRBV7-9 combines with J gene TRBJ1-1, with D tentatively TRBD1 (5 bases). Germline CDR1 is SEHNR and CDR2 is FQNEAQ (reference sequence). CDR3 length: 13 residues. Trimming took off 4 bases at V and 1 base at J, with 7 bases between the two ends. CDR3 in amino acids: CASSSQGNTEAFF. The CDR3 DNA reads as TGTGCCAGCAGCTCCCAGGGGAACACTGAAGCTTTCTTT. Using reference TRBV7-9 and TRBJ1-1 for the parts outside the CDR3, the full variable domain is DTGVSQNPRHKITKRGQNVTFRCDPISEHNRLYWYRQTLGQGPEFLTYFQNEAQLEKSRLLSDRFSAERPKGSFSTLEIQRTEQGDSAMYLCASSSQGNTEAFFGQGTRLTVV.

J is TRBJ1-5 and V is TRBV10-3, with 7 bases aligning to TRBD1. The germline V gene has CDR1 ENHRY and CDR2 SYGVKD. V lost 1 base to trimming and J lost 2 bases; unmatched junction nucleotides: 14. The CDR3 extends over 19 amino acids. CDR3 region: CAISEFGQAGRFGNQPQHF. In DNA form, the CDR3 reads TGTGCCATCAGTGAGTTTGGACAGGCCGGGCGATTCGGCAATCAGCCCCAGCATTTT.

The chain links TRBV19 to TRBJ1-5, with unresolved D. The V end lost 7 bases, the J end lost 4 bases, and 14 bases lay between the germline ends. CDR3 length: 14 residues. The V gene's germline CDR1 is LNHDA and CDR2 SQIVND (reference sequence). This CDR3 reads CASNNRRENQPQHF. CDR3 nucleotide sequence: TGTGCCAGTAACAATAGGAGGGAAAATCAGCCCCAGCATTTT.

Only a few counts were recorded for this clone. The chain couples TRBV5-1 to TRBJ2-6, with TRBD1 matching over 8 bases. The CDR3 loop spans 18 amino acids. Germline V CDR1 and CDR2: SGHRS, YFSETQ. Trimming removed 1 base from V and 0 bases from J; junction bases left unmatched: 6. The CDR3 nucleotides are TGCGCCAGCAGCTTGTGGAGACAGGGGAGCTCTGGGGCCAACGTCCTGACTTTC. This encodes CASSLWRQGSSGANVLTF.

The CDR3 coding sequence is TGTGCCATCAGTGTGGGGGCGGGTTGGGGGAGTGAGGCCAACGTCCTGACTTTC. Translation: CAISVGAGWGSEANVLTF. This chain uses TRBV10-3 with TRBJ2-6; maybe TRBD1 (6 bases). From germline, CDR1 is ENHRY and CDR2 SYGVKD. The germline V and J ends were trimmed by 4 bases and 6 bases, with 22 bases remaining between them. This CDR3 is 18 amino acids long.

This chain links TRBV4-2 with TRBJ1-1; TRBD1 might be the D (5 bases). V gave up 2 bases and J gave up 3 bases, with 16 bases separating them. CDR1 and CDR2 (germline): LGHNA, YNFKEQ. CDR3 length equals 16 residues. CDR3 sequence (DNA): TGTGCCAGCAGCCAAAGAGACGGGGGAGGGGACACTGAAGCTTTCTTT. It yields the protein CASSQRDGGGDTEAFF.

The chain recombines TRBV5-8 with TRBJ2-1; D gene uncertain. The V gene lost 4 bases and the J gene lost 0 bases, with 11 bases spanning the gap. The length of the CDR3 is 15 residues. Germline V gives CDR1 SGHTS, CDR2 YDEGEE. This CDR3 reads CASSPVASSYNEQFF. Written as DNA, the CDR3 is TGTGCCAGCAGCCCGGTTGCAAGCTCCTACAATGAGCAGTTCTTC.

The rearrangement uses TRBV4-1 and TRBJ1-5; D gene unclear. Trimming shortened V by 2 bases and J by 4 bases, and 6 bases separated the two germline ends. CDR3 length equals 13 residues. Germline loops: CDR1 MGHRA, CDR2 YSYEKL. The DNA for the CDR3 is TGCGCCAGCAGCCAATCCCTAAATCAGCCCCAGCATTTT. The encoded protein is CASSQSLNQPQHF.

The chain links TRBV7-8 to TRBJ1-1; D remains ambiguous. With 2 bases removed from V and 0 bases from J, the gap between germline ends came to 10 bases. CDR1 is SGHVS, CDR2 FQNEAQ, per germline. This CDR3 comprises 15 residues. This chain's CDR3 is CASSLRREVNTEAFF. CDR3 nucleotide sequence: TGTGCCAGCAGCTTAAGGCGGGAGGTGAACACTGAAGCTTTCTTT.

Details on this clone: Given the absence of the conserved phenylalanine or tryptophan at the CDR3 end, a read error is likely. V and J are TRBV9 and TRBJ1-2; D might be TRBD1 (5 bases). Per the germline V gene, CDR1 is SGDLS and CDR2 is YYNGEE. V was pared by 0 bases and J by 6 bases, with 9 bases between. CDR3 length: 13 residues. CDR3: CASSVAQGDGYTL. The DNA of the CDR3 is TGTGCCAGCAGCGTAGCGCAAGGGGATGGCTACACCCTC.

This clone was recorded only once. This chain uses TRBV30 with TRBJ1-5; 7 nucleotides match TRBD1. The CDR3 runs 14 residues. Germline V CDR1 and CDR2: GTSNPN, SVGIG (reference sequence). After removal of 3 bases from V and 4 bases from J, the junction contained 6 bases not matched to a gene. CDR3 protein: CAWRGPGGNQPQHF. The CDR3 region has the DNA TGTGCCTGGAGAGGGCCAGGGGGAAATCAGCCCCAGCATTTT. The full variable domain, completed using reference TRBV30 and TRBJ1-5, is SQTIHQWPATLVQPVGSPLSLECTVEGTSNPNLYWYRQAAGRGLQLLFYSVGIGQISSEVPQNLSASRPQDRQFILSSKKLLLSDSGFYLCAWRGPGGNQPQHFGDGTRLSIL.

This chain links TRBV11-3 with TRBJ2-3; 7 positions match TRBD2. Germline V gene lookup returns CDR1 SGHNT and CDR2 YENEEA. V dropped 5 bases and J dropped 4; count of bases not matched to a gene: 6. The CDR3 is 14 amino acids. CDR3 in DNA: TGTGCCAGCAGCCCCTCACGGGGGGCAGATACGCAGTATTTT. It yields the protein CASSPSRGADTQYF.

In its sample, this clone was seen a few times. The chain recombines TRBV7-9 with TRBJ2-6, with 7 bases matching TRBD2. The CDR3 consists of 17 residues. J was trimmed by 0 bases and V by 4 bases; bases with no gene match: 6. Per germline, CDR1 SEHNR and CDR2 FQNEAQ (reference sequence). In nucleotides, the CDR3 is TGTGCCAGCAGCTCCCTGGGAGGGGCCTCTGGGGCCAACGTCCTGACTTTC. Its translation is CASSSLGGASGANVLTF. The variable domain in full, with the rest retrieved from reference TRBV7-9 and TRBJ2-6, is DTGVSQNPRHKITKRGQNVTFRCDPISEHNRLYWYRQTLGQGPEFLTYFQNEAQLEKSRLLSDRFSAERPKGSFSTLEIQRTEQGDSAMYLCASSSLGGASGANVLTFGAGSRLTVL.

The chain carries TRBV9 and TRBJ2-3; 8 bases match TRBD2. With V trimmed by 1 base and J by 7 bases, 11 bases remained unmatched. Germline V gene data show CDR1 as SGDLS and CDR2 as YYNGEE. CDR3 length equals 16 residues. The CDR3 here is CASSVLLSGGTNTQYF. CDR3 DNA: TGTGCCAGCAGCGTACTCCTCTCGGGGGGGACAAATACGCAGTATTTT.

This clone was counted only a few times. The V gene is TRBV7-6, the J gene TRBJ1-5, with D maybe TRBD1 (5 bases). Trimming pared 3 bases from V and 7 bases from J, leaving 10 bases between. The CDR3 length is 13 residues. Looked up from germline, CDR1 is SGHVS and CDR2 is FNYEAQ. Written as DNA, the CDR3 is TGTGCCAGCAGCTTCGCCCAGGGACAGCCCCAGCATTTT. Its protein product is CASSFAQGQPQHF.

The chain links TRBV18 to TRBJ2-5; TRBD2 agrees at 9 bases. Germline CDR1 KGHSH, CDR2 LQKENI. The CDR3 contains 15 residues. V was pared by 3 bases and J by 1 base, with 3 bases of the junction left unmatched. CDR3 loop: CASSPPAGGQETQYF. DNA for the CDR3: TGTGCCAGCTCACCCCCAGCGGGGGGCCAAGAGACCCAGTACTTC.